This T cell receptor (beta chain) was obtained from a study of cytomegalovirus exposure and HLA in healthy donors. This CDR3 contains 15 residues. V lost 2 bases, J lost 2 bases, and 4 bases stayed unmatched. Per the germline V gene, CDR1 is SGHDT and CDR2 is YYEEEE. A multiplex PCR was run with 60 Vbeta primers and 13 Jbeta primers. TCRdb's table, derived via immunoSEQ multiplex PCR, lists solely in-frame clones and lacks some. There are 50,000 or so clones in the sample; roughly 77% occur only once, and approximately 2.3% lies in the top ten. With regard to this clone: The sample contains more than one DNA sequence encoding this CDR3.

The chain is built from TRBV5-6 and TRBJ1-5; 7 bases are shared with TRBD1. The sequence derives from a female donor in good health and CMV-seronegative. The sequencing input was PBMCs. The CDR3 DNA reads TGTGCCAGCAGCTTAGGGGGCTTTGGCAATCAGCCCCAGCATTTT. Its protein product is CASSLGGFGNQPQHF.